Listed below are T cell receptor beta chains from one sample, sequenced in a study of blood T cell repertoires in COVID-19. The method was immunoSEQ multiplex PCR; TCRdb's version includes in-frame clones alone and lacks a portion of them. This repertoire shows about 360,000 clones, 75% to 90% found once; its top ten account for just over 7%. The sample comprised peripheral blood. The receptors come from a woman aged 55-69 years with COVID-19, enrolled during active disease. CDR3s include the opening cysteine and the closing phenylalanine or tryptophan. D genes are given only for firm matches.

TRBV11-2	TRBD1	TRBJ1-4	TGTGCCAGCAGCCCCCGAGCAGGGACAGGGGTTCATGAAAAACTGTTTTTT	CASSPRAGTGVHEKLFF
TRBV7-8	NA	TRBJ2-1	TGTGCCAGCAGCTTAGCGACTACGAGGGAGCAGTTCTTC	CASSLATTREQFF
TRBV5-1	NA	TRBJ2-1	TGCGCCAGCAGCTTAACAGGGGAGGCGTTCTTC	CASSLTGEAFF
TRBV7-2	TRBD1	TRBJ1-2	TGTGCCAGCAGCCTAGGGACAGGGGATTATGGCTACACCTTC	CASSLGTGDYGYTF
TRBV12-5	TRBD1	TRBJ1-1	TGTGCTAGTGGTCCGAAGTCCAGGGGGCTCCTGGTGAACACTGAAGCTTTCTTT	CASGPKSRGLLVNTEAFF
TRBV5-1	NA	TRBJ1-6	TGCGCCAGCAGCTTGGATGGCAGGGGCGTTTATAATTCACCCCTCCACTTT	CASSLDGRGVYNSPLHF
TRBV5-1	NA	TRBJ1-6	TGCGCCAGCAGCTTGTTGCCCGCCACTTCCCTCCACTTT	CASSLLPATSLHF
TRBV10-3	TRBD1	TRBJ1-3	TGTGCCATCAGGCCGGGACAGGGGGTTTCGGGAAACACCATATATTTT	CAIRPGQGVSGNTIYF
TRBV7-9	NA	TRBJ2-3	TGTGCCAGCAGTTTAGCAGGGGAAGATACGCAGTATTTT	CASSLAGEDTQYF
TRBV5-6	NA	TRBJ2-7	TGTGCCAGCAGCTTGGGGCACGAGCAGTACTTC	CASSLGHEQYF
TRBV19	TRBD1	TRBJ1-2	TGTGCCACCAAGACAGGGGTAGACTATGGCTACACCTTC	CATKTGVDYGYTF
TRBV5-4	TRBD1	TRBJ2-7	TGTGCCAGCACCAATGGCGCAGGGGGCCGCGAGCAGTACTTC	CASTNGAGGREQYF
TRBV2	TRBD2	TRBJ2-1	TGTGCCAGCAGTGGTCTTAGCGGGTCCTACAATGAGCAGTTCTTC	CASSGLSGSYNEQFF
TRBV9	TRBD2	TRBJ2-5	TGTGCCAGCAGCGTAGGGGGGAGGGTGTTCCAAGAGACCCAGTACTTC	CASSVGGRVFQETQYF
TRBV4-3	NA	TRBJ2-1	TGCGCCAGCAGCCAAGATTATCGTCCGGGGGGCCGAAATGAGCAGTTCTTC	CASSQDYRPGGRNEQFF
TRBV24-1	TRBD2	TRBJ2-7	TGTGCCACCAGTGAGTCGGGAGGCTACGAGCAGTACTTC	CATSESGGYEQYF